The following is a T cell receptor beta chain sequence with its context. Other nucleotide sequences in the sample specify the same CDR3. The data were taken from a study of shared clonotypes between healthy human individuals. Generated by immunoSEQ multiplex PCR, the TCRdb table keeps only in-frame clones and is missing some. The data hold 1.5 million to 2.5 million clones, with less than 95% observed a single time. Naive CD8 isolation took CD45RO-negative cells positively selected for CCR7 and excluded terminally differentiated effector memory CD45RA+ cells. With 0 bases removed from V and 1 base from J, the gap between germline ends came to 6 bases. This CDR3 is 14 amino acids long. Germline V gene lookup returns CDR1 MNHEY and CDR2 SVGAGI.

The specimen sequenced was naive CD8+ T cells sorted from blood. This receptor was taken from a man younger than 35 in good health. The chain employs TRBV6-5 and TRBJ2-5; D gene unclear. The CDR3 DNA reads as TGTGCCAGCAGTTACTCGCCTTCCCAAGAGACCCAGTACTTC. Residues: CASSYSPSQETQYF.